A few counts support the clone carrying this T cell receptor (beta chain). What it recognizes is unknown. The data were obtained in a study of vaccination effects on CD4 cells after COVID-19. Study results and limitations: There was only 1 of 255 vaccine-induced clones in healthy vaccinees that cross-reacted with common cold coronaviruses.

TCRdb's copy holds only in-frame clones and misses some; the assay was immunoSEQ multiplex PCR. The sample records tens of thousands of clones, less than 80% being singletons. Before any sequencing was done, the ViraFEST assay used viral peptide pools to expand antigen-specific CD4+ T cells. At the end of 10 days of culture, CD4+ T cells were isolated. All study participants received two doses of BNT162b2 or mRNA-1273 vaccine. Wells each received some 2.2 million PBMC, cultured with 10 IU/ml IL-2 and roughly 9.4 ug/ml peptides. Sequenced material: CD4+ T cells from PBMCs cultured with SARS-CoV-2 spike peptides, taken after COVID-19 vaccination. This TCR was sampled from a human donor who received a COVID-19 vaccine.

The CDR3 is CASSRAYEAFF. In nucleotides, the CDR3 is TGTGCCAGCAGTCGGGCCTATGAAGCTTTCTTT. The chain combines TRBV7-9 with TRBJ1-1; D remains unclear. Germline V gene lookup returns CDR1 SEHNR and CDR2 FQNEAQ (reference sequence). With 6 bases removed from V and 7 bases from J, the gap between germline ends came to 9 bases. The CDR3 spans 11 residues.